This T cell receptor beta chain stems from a study of shared clonotypes between healthy human individuals. Study context: Three plates were used per donor for CD4 naive, three for CD4 memory, two for CD8 naive and one for CD8 memory. Study findings and constraints: Large depth notwithstanding, sorted-subset sequencing proved incomplete by rarefaction.

As processed by the authors: ImmunoSEQ junction-only sequences lacked quality scores, so their filtering differed. Profiled with immunoSEQ multiplex PCR; TCRdb holds only in-frame clones, not every one. V and J calls and clone size are given by that table; D and trimming were obtained from the DNA. The top ten hold around 1.1% of the sample, which has about 2 million clones, approximately 94% seen once. This clone has just one count. Its target is unknown. CD8 cells regarded as naive lacked CD45RO, were positively chosen for CCR7, and omitted terminally differentiated effector memory CD45RA+ cells. Germline V gene lookup returns CDR1 SQVTM and CDR2 ANQGSEA. The CDR3 spans 16 residues. Trimming removed 2 bases at V and 7 bases at J, with 20 bases between.

The specimen sequenced was naive CD8+ T cells sorted from blood. The chain couples TRBV29-1 to TRBJ2-2; D may correspond to TRBD1 or TRBD2 (5 bases each). The clonotype originates from a man aged 18 to 29 in good health. The CDR3 spells CSVEIPDGGEGGELFF. The CDR3 coding sequence is TGCAGCGTTGAAATTCCGGATGGGGGAGAGGGCGGGGAGCTGTTTTTT.